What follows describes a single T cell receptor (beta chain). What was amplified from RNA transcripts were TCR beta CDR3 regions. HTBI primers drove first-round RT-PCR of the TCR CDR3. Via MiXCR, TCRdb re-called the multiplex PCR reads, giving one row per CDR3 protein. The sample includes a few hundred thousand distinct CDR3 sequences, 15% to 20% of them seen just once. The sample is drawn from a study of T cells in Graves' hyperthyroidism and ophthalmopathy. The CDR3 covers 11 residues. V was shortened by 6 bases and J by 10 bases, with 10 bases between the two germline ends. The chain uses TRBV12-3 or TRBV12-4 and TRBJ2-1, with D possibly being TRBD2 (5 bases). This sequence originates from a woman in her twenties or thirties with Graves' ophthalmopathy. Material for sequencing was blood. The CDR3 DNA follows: TGTGCCAGCAGCGAACTAGGGGAGCAGTTCTTC. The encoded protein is CASSELGEQFF.